The sequence of this TCR beta chain was determined in a study of T cells after yellow fever vaccination. Study summary: Fractions containing few cells were prepared with SMART-Seq v4 Ultra Low Input.

Researchers made TCR cDNA using 5'RACE template switching, and this step added a universal primer site and UMIs. TCRdb called the 5' RACE reads again in MiXCR, with one record for every CDR3 protein. The sample has hundreds of thousands of distinct CDR3 sequences; 9% to 15% are singletons. Study outcomes and limitations: Though it reached lower strength, the secondary response hit its peak faster, day 5 versus 15. Reappearance after the booster was observed for most primary-vaccination clones (more than 95% CD4, over 70% CD8).

This clonotype came up a few times. Its target is not known. The material was PBMCs, obtained on the day of the yellow fever booster vaccination. The TCR comes from a man aged 30-40 years who received the YFV17D yellow fever vaccine.

CDR3 sequence: CASSLGAWETQYF. For the CDR3, the DNA is TGCGCCAGCAGCTTGGGGGCGTGGGAGACCCAGTACTTC. The rearrangement joins TRBV5-1 to TRBJ2-5; no clear D. The CDR3 extends over 13 amino acids. Germline loops: CDR1 SGHRS, CDR2 YFSETQ. V was trimmed by 0 bases and J by 5 bases, leaving 8 bases between them.